The 18 T cell receptor beta chains below were found in one sample sequenced in a study of shared clonotypes between healthy human individuals (dated by TCRdb to between 2020 and 2021). The library relied on the immunoSEQ multiplex PCR assay. Not all clones reach the TCRdb copy of this immuneACCESS table, which keeps in-frame sequences only. Checked studies attribute under half of the gap to unresolved V genes and leave the rest unexplained. This sample holds 2 million to 3 million clones; 93% were observed only once. The ten largest clones add up to approximately 0.35% of the sample. Material for sequencing was naive CD4+ T cells from PBMCs. The cell subset or site label of this sample denotes: CD45RA+ positively selected. The receptors shown here come from a man between 18 and 35 years old in good health. Some clones in this sample may be carry-over from other donors' samples.

This sequence joins TRBV5-1 and TRBJ2-6; possibly TRBD1 or TRBD2 for D (5 bases each). The V and J ends lost 4 bases and 3 bases respectively, with 14 bases between them. Germline V CDR1 and CDR2: SGHRS, YFSETQ. The length of the CDR3 is 16 residues. The CDR3, as DNA: TGCGCCAGCAGCCCCGGGACGGCTTTTGGGGCCAACGTCCTGACTTTC. Its translation: CASSPGTAFGANVLTF.

The chain links TRBV6-6 to TRBJ1-2; 10 nucleotides align to TRBD1. The V segment lost 2 bases and the J segment 4 bases; nucleotides outside the gene matches: 4. CDR1 is MNHNY, CDR2 SVGAGI, per germline (reference sequence). This CDR3 contains 15 residues. In DNA form, the CDR3 reads TGTGCCAGCAGTTACCGGGACAGGGGAGCCTATGGCTACACCTTC. Translating gives CASSYRDRGAYGYTF.

This clone was seen more than once but under ten times. The genes are TRBV6-5 and TRBJ1-1; D uncertain. This CDR3 spans 14 amino acids. Trimming shortened V by 6 bases and J by 1 base, and 12 bases separated the two germline ends. Per the germline V gene, CDR1 is MNHEY and CDR2 is SVGAGI. The CDR3 nucleotides are TGTGCCAGCAGACCGCCCAGAGGGAACACTGAAGCTTTCTTT. Translating it yields CASRPPRGNTEAFF.

The DNA for the CDR3 is TGTGCCAGCAGCTACCGACGGACCGGGGAGCTGTTTTTT. The encoded protein is CASSYRRTGELFF. The chain links TRBV11-2 to TRBJ2-2, with D unclear. This CDR3 region has 13 residues. Germline lookup yields CDR1 SGHAT and CDR2 FQNNGV. The V end lost 4 bases, the J end lost 5 bases, and 8 bases lay between the germline ends.

The chain combines TRBV27 with TRBJ2-5; D call uncertain. This CDR3 spans 16 amino acids. The V gene lost 5 bases and the J gene lost 5 bases, with 21 bases spanning the gap. From germline, CDR1 is MNHEY and CDR2 SMNVEV (reference sequence). The CDR3 here is CASSPSGLLGWETQYF. In nucleotides, the CDR3 is TGTGCCAGCAGTCCGAGTGGTCTATTGGGTTGGGAGACCCAGTACTTC.

This chain links TRBV5-1 with TRBJ2-1; D unclear. The CDR3 is made up of 14 amino acids. V dropped 4 bases and J dropped 4 bases, with 12 bases sitting between them. CDR1 is SGHRS, CDR2 YFSETQ, per germline. The CDR3 sequence is CASSDPEEYNEQFF. CDR3 coding DNA: TGCGCCAGCAGCGACCCTGAAGAGTACAATGAGCAGTTCTTC.

This sequence joins TRBV5-4 and TRBJ2-7; 7 bases agree with TRBD2. The CDR3 runs to 19 residues. After removal of 2 bases from V and 1 base from J, the junction contained 18 bases not matched to a gene. CDR1 SGHNT and CDR2 YYREEE come from the germline V gene (reference sequence). The CDR3 spells CASSFRLMYAGDVSYEQYF. The CDR3 DNA follows: TGTGCCAGCAGCTTCCGACTGATGTATGCGGGAGACGTTTCCTACGAGCAGTACTTC.

This clone was seen a handful of times. The chain couples TRBV10-3 to TRBJ1-1; D remains unclear. Trimming removed 3 bases from V and 7 bases from J, with 9 bases in between. This CDR3 is 12 amino acids long. Germline V gene lookup returns CDR1 ENHRY and CDR2 SYGVKD. The CDR3 spells CAISDLRNEAFF. The CDR3 DNA follows: TGTGCCATCAGTGACTTGAGGAATGAAGCTTTCTTT.

The chain carries TRBV7-6 and TRBJ2-3, with D maybe TRBD1 (6 bases). The CDR3 contains 20 residues. V was pared by 2 bases and J by 3 bases, with 27 bases between. Germline CDR1 is SGHVS and CDR2 is FNYEAQ. The CDR3: CASSLKYRGTSPVGTDTQYF. The CDR3 bases are TGTGCCAGCAGCTTAAAGTATCGTGGGACAAGTCCGGTAGGGACAGATACGCAGTATTTT.

Notes on this clone: Other nucleotide sequences in the sample specify the same CDR3. The gene calls are TRBV5-1 and TRBJ2-1; TRBD2 matches 8 bases. In germline, CDR1 is SGHRS, CDR2 YFSETQ. The CDR3 runs to 15 residues. Trimming cost V 3 bases and J 0 bases; bases outside gene matches: 2. This chain's CDR3 is CASSSGGSSYNEQFF. CDR3 DNA: TGCGCCAGCAGCTCGGGGGGGTCCTCCTACAATGAGCAGTTCTTC.

The table lists this clone with a count of one. The chain employs TRBV2 and TRBJ2-7; 8 bases are a match to TRBD2. Germline CDR1 SNHLY, CDR2 FYNNEI. With V trimmed by 3 bases and J by 2 bases, 3 bases remained unmatched. The CDR3 loop spans 14 amino acids. The CDR3 here is CASSELAGTYEQYF. The CDR3 region has the DNA TGTGCCAGCAGTGAGTTAGCGGGAACCTACGAGCAGTACTTC.

This clone occurred once. This chain links TRBV5-1 with TRBJ2-3, with 9 positions matching TRBD2. CDR1 SGHRS and CDR2 YFSETQ come from the germline V gene. The CDR3 contains 15 residues. Unmatched junction bases numbered 8, after V lost 5 bases and J lost 4 bases. The CDR3 coding sequence is TGCGCCAGCAGGTATAGCGGGAGTAGCTCAGATACGCAGTATTTT. It specifies CASRYSGSSSDTQYF.

This chain uses TRBV7-2 with TRBJ2-2, with TRBD1 as a possible D gene (6 bases). The V gene's germline CDR1 is SGHTA and CDR2 FQGNSA. This CDR3 has 14 amino acids. V was pared by 3 bases and J by 3 bases, with 8 bases between. The CDR3 loop is CASSFSGDTGELFF. In DNA, the CDR3 is TGTGCCAGCAGCTTTTCAGGGGACACCGGGGAGCTGTTTTTT.

V gene TRBV25-1 combines with J gene TRBJ1-4, with D possibly matching TRBD1 (6 bases). CDR1 and CDR2 (germline): MGHDK, SYGVNS. V lost 10 bases and J lost 4, with 13 bases in between. The CDR3 length is 13 residues. The CDR3: CAILQGGNEKLFF. The CDR3 DNA reads TGTGCCATTCTACAGGGCGGTAATGAAAAACTGTTTTTT.

The chain has TRBV28 and TRBJ2-7, with D hard to call. There are 14 residues in the CDR3. Germline-derived CDR1 and CDR2 are MDHEN and SYDVKM. Trimming pared 4 bases from V and 7 bases from J, leaving 17 bases between. CDR3 region: CASSSYTSPGEQYF. CDR3 coding DNA: TGTGCCAGCAGTTCCTACACTTCCCCCGGGGAGCAGTACTTC.

On this clone: This sample includes further DNA sequences coding for the same CDR3. CDR3 in DNA: TGCAGCGTTGATGCAGGCACAGATACGCAGTATTTT. Residues: CSVDAGTDTQYF. V and J are TRBV29-1 and TRBJ2-3; D unresolved. CDR3 length: 12 amino acids. Germline loops: CDR1 SQVTM, CDR2 ANQGSEA. Deletions cut 3 bases from V and 1 base from J, with 5 bases between.

V and J are TRBV28 and TRBJ1-1; D possibly corresponds to TRBD1 (6 bases). V lost 4 bases to trimming and J lost 4 bases, with 13 bases between them. CDR3 length: 14 residues. CDR1 is MDHEN, CDR2 SYDVKM, per germline. The CDR3 DNA follows: TGTGCCAGCAGTTATACAGGGCTGAGCACTGAAGCTTTCTTT. Its protein product is CASSYTGLSTEAFF.

V and J are TRBV29-1 and TRBJ1-2, with 10 bases fitting TRBD1. Per the germline V gene, CDR1 is SQVTM and CDR2 is ANQGSEA. V gave up 7 bases and J gave up 8 bases; unmatched junction bases: 7. The CDR3 runs to 12 residues. The DNA for the CDR3 is TGCAGCGGATCGACAGGGGGCGGCGGCTACACCTTC. Residues: CSGSTGGGGYTF.